The rows below give T cell receptor beta chains drawn from one sample of a study of lymphopenia after photon versus proton radiotherapy. Sequencing used immunoSEQ multiplex PCR; TCRdb keeps in-frame clones, though not all of them. The data hold 15,000 to 20,000 clones, with approximately 91% observed a single time. The sequencing used peripheral blood, collected from a patient treated with proton-based radiotherapy. These receptors all come from a man aged 70 or older with pancreatic cancer. The CDR3 runs from the conserved cysteine through the conserved F or W. The D gene is left open where the match is weak. A clone size is listed for some rows: how often the clone was seen (once, few, many), or a class if it is expanded.

TRBJ1-4 TRBD1 TRBV9 NA TGTGCCAGCAACCTCGGGACAGGAGACGAAAAACTGTTTTTT CASNLGTGDEKLFF
TRBJ1-2 NA TRBV2 once TGTGCCAATCCGGAGGTCTACACCTTC CANPEVYTF
TRBJ1-1 NA TRBV7-2 few TGTGCCAGCAGCTTAGCGGCTTATGGGGGGGCTGAAGCTTTCTTT CASSLAAYGGAEAFF
TRBJ2-1 NA TRBV11-3 NA TGTGCCAGCACGAAAGCCTCAGGGTCCACCGGCGAGCAGTTCTTC CASTKASGSTGEQFF
TRBJ1-2 TRBD1 TRBV5-1 NA TGCGCCAGCAGCGCACGACAGGGACCCAACTATGGCTACACCTTC CASSARQGPNYGYTF
TRBJ2-3 TRBD1 TRBV6-1 NA TGTGCCAGCAGTGAACCGGGACAGGGCACAGATACGCAGTATTTT CASSEPGQGTDTQYF
TRBJ2-1 TRBD1 TRBV6-5 NA TGTGCCAGCAGTTCCGCGGACAGGGGGCCCTACAATGAGCAGTTCTTC CASSSADRGPYNEQFF
TRBJ1-1 TRBD1 TRBV2 NA TGTGCCAGCAGGAGGGGACAGTTAGTTACTGTGAACACTGAAGCTTTCTTT CASRRGQLVTVNTEAFF
TRBJ2-3 NA TRBV5-8 NA TGTGCCAGCAGCAGAAGGACAGTCACAGATACGCAGTATTTT CASSRRTVTDTQYF
TRBJ2-2 TRBD1 TRBV19 NA TGTGCCAGTATTTTACAGACAGGGACGCCCGGGGAGCTGTTTTTT CASILQTGTPGELFF
TRBJ1-3 NA TRBV2 NA TGTGCCAGCAGGGACATAAGCTCTGGAAACACCATATATTTT CASRDISSGNTIYF
TRBJ2-5 TRBD1 TRBV2 NA TGTGCCAGCAGTGCATCAGGGGGTAAAGAGACCCAGTACTTC CASSASGGKETQYF
TRBJ1-1 NA TRBV10-1 once TGCGCCAGCAGACCGACAGGCGAGAACACTGAAGCTTTCTTT CASRPTGENTEAFF
TRBJ1-1 NA TRBV5-8 NA TGTCTCACCGGATTTGAAGCTTTCTTT CLTGFEAFF
TRBJ1-2 NA TRBV11-2 NA TGTGCCAGCAGCTTCCAGGGGCAAGGGAGTGGCTACACCTTC CASSFQGQGSGYTF
TRBJ1-1 NA TRBV15 NA TGTGCCACCAGCAGAGATCCGGGGGCAAACACTGAAGCTTTCTTT CATSRDPGANTEAFF
TRBJ1-1 TRBD1 TRBV9 NA TGTGCCAGCAGCGTCGGGGGCAGGGGGCTGACTGAAGCTTTCTTT CASSVGGRGLTEAFF
TRBJ2-7 NA TRBV2 few TGTGCCAGCAGTGTCCAGGGTTTTAGCTCCTACGAGCAGTACTTC CASSVQGFSSYEQYF
TRBJ2-1 TRBD2 TRBV4-1 NA TGCGCCAGCAGCCACCCGGGACTAGCGGGGGGGACGTCCTACAATGAGCAGTTCTTC CASSHPGLAGGTSYNEQFF
TRBJ1-6 TRBD1 TRBV4-1 few TGCGCCAGCAGCCAAGCTCAGGGGGCGCGGTCCTATAATTCACCCCTCCACTTT CASSQAQGARSYNSPLHF